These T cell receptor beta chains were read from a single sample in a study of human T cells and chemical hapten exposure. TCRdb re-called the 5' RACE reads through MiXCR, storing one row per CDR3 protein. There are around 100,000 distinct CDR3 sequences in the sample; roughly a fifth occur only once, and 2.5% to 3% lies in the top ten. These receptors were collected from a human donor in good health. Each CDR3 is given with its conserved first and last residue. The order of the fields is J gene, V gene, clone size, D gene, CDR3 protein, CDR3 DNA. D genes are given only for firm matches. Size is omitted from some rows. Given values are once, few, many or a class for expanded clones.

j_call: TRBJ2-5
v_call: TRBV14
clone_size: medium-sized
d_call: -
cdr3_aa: CASSLARRRVLTQETQYF
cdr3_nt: TGTGCCAGCAGCCTCGCCCGGAGGCGGGTATTGACGCAAGAGACCCAGTACTTC

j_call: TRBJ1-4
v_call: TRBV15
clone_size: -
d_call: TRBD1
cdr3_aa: CAIANSGQGEKLFF
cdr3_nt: TGTGCCATTGCAAATTCGGGACAGGGTGAAAAACTGTTTTTT

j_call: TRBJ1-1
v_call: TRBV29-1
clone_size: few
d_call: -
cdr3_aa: CSVEATTMNTEAFF
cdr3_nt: TGCAGCGTTGAGGCGACAACCATGAACACTGAAGCTTTCTTT

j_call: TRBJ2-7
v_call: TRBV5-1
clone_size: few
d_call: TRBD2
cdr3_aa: CASSLAETSGSEQYF
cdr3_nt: TGCGCCAGCAGCTTGGCCGAAACTAGCGGGAGCGAGCAGTACTTC

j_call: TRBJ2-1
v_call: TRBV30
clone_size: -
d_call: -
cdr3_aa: CAWSHNEQFF
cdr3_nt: TGTGCCTGGAGTCATAATGAGCAGTTCTTC

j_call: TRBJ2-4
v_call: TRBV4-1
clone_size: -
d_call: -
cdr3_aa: CASSQGSSPLAIQYF
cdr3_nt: TGCGCCAGCAGCCAAGGTTCCTCACCCTTAGCCATTCAGTACTTC

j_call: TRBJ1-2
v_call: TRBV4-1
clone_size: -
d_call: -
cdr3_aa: CASSQTGMNYGYTF
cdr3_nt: TGCGCCAGCAGCCAAACAGGGATGAACTATGGCTACACCTTC

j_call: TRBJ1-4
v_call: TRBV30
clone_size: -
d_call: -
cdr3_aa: CAWHRPGGEKLFF
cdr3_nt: TGTGCCTGGCACCGGCCGGGGGGTGAAAAACTGTTTTTT

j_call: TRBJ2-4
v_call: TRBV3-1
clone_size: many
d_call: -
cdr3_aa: CASSPTPWGDGKNIQYF
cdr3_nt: TGTGCCAGCAGCCCCACACCTTGGGGAGATGGCAAAAACATTCAGTACTTC

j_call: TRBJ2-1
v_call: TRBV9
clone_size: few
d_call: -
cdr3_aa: CASSVVGGLLNEQFF
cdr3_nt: TGTGCCAGCAGCGTAGTAGGGGGACTACTCAATGAGCAGTTCTTC

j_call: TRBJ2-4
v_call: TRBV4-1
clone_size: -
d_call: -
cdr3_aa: CASSQVMTFDIQYF
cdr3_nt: TGCGCCAGCAGCCAAGTGATGACATTCGACATTCAGTACTTC

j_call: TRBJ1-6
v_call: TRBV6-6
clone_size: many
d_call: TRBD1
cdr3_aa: CASSYRGQGESPLHF
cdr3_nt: TGTGCCAGCAGTTACAGAGGACAGGGAGAATCACCCCTCCACTTT

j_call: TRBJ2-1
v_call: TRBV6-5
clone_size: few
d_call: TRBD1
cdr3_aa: CASSYRTGGHNEQFF
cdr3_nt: TGTGCCAGCAGTTATCGGACAGGGGGCCACAATGAGCAGTTCTTC

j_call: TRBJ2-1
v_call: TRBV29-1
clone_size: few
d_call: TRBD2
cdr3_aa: CSVSPPTSGAYNEQFF
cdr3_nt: TGCAGCGTTTCCCCTCCGACTAGCGGTGCCTACAATGAGCAGTTCTTC

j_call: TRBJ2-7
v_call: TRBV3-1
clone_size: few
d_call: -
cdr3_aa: CASSQGGAAYEQYF
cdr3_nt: TGTGCCAGCAGCCAAGGGGGGGCCGCCTACGAGCAGTACTTC

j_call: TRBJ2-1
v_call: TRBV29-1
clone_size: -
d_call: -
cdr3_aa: CSVERSRGYNEQFF
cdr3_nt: TGCAGCGTTGAACGATCTAGAGGCTACAATGAGCAGTTCTTC

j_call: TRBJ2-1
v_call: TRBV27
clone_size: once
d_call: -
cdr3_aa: CASWGDSSYNEQFF
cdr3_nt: TGTGCCAGCTGGGGGGACAGCTCCTACAATGAGCAGTTCTTC

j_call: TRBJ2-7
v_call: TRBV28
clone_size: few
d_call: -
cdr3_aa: CASVKAGFTSYEQYF
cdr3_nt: TGTGCCAGCGTGAAGGCGGGATTTACCTCCTACGAGCAGTACTTC

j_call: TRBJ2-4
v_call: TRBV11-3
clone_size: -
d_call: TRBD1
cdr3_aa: CASSLGSAGGGIQYF
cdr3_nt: TGTGCCAGCAGCTTAGGATCGGCAGGGGGCGGAATTCAGTACTTC

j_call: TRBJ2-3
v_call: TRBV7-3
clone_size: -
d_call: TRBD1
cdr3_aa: CASSPHRGSTDTQYF
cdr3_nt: TGTGCCAGCAGCCCCCACAGGGGGAGCACAGATACGCAGTATTTT

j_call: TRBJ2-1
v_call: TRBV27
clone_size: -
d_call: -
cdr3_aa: CASSPQGKYNEQFF
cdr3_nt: TGTGCCAGCAGCCCGCAGGGCAAATACAATGAGCAGTTCTTC

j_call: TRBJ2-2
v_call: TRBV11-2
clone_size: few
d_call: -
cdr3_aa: CASSLEGRRNTGELFF
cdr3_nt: TGTGCCAGCAGCTTAGAAGGACGGAGAAACACCGGGGAGCTGTTTTTT

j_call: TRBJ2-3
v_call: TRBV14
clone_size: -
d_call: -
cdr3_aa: CASSQDFWIKSTDTQYF
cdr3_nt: TGTGCCAGCAGCCAAGATTTTTGGATAAAAAGCACAGATACGCAGTATTTT

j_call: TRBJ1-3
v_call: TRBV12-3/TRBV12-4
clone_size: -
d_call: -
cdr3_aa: CASSYTLGRNTIYF
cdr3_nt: TGTGCCAGCAGCTATACCCTGGGGAGAAACACCATATATTTT

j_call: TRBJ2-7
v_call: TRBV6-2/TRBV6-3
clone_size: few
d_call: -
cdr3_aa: CASSPQGGLSSYEQYF
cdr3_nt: TGTGCCAGCAGTCCCCAGGGGGGGCTCAGCTCCTACGAGCAGTACTTC

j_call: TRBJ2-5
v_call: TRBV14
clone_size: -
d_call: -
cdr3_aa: CASSQVSGSWGTQYF
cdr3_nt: TGTGCCAGCAGCCAAGTCTCAGGCTCCTGGGGGACCCAGTACTTC

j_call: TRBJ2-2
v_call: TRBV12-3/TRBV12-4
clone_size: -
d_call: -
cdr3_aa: CASWTGELFF
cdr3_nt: TGTGCCAGTTGGACCGGGGAGCTGTTTTTT